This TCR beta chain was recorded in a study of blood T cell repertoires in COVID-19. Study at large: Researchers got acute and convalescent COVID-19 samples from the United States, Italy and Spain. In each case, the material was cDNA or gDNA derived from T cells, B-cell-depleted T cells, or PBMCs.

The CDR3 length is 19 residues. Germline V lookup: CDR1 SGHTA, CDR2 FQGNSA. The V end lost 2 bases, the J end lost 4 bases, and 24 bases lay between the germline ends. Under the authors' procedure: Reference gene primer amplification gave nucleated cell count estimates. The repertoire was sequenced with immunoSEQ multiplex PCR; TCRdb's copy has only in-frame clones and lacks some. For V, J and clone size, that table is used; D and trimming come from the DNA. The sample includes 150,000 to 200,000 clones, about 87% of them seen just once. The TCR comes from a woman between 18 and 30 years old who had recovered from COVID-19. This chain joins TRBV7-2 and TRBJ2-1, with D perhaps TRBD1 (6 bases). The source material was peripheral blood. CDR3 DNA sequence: TGTGCCAGCAGCTTATTCTCGGGTTGGCAGGGACAAAATTACAATGAGCAGTTCTTC. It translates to CASSLFSGWQGQNYNEQFF.